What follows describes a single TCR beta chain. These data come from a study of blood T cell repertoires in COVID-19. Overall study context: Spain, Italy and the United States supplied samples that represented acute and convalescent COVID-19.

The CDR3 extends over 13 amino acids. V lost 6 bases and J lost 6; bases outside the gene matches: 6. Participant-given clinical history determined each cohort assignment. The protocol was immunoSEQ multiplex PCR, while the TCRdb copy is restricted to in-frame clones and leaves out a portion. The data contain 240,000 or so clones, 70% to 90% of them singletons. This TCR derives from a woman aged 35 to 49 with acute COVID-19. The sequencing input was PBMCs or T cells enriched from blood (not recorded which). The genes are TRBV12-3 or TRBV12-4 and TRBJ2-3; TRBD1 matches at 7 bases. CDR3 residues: CASSLNRGDTQYF. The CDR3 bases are TGTGCCAGCAGCTTGAACAGGGGTGATACGCAGTATTTT.